This T cell receptor beta chain was recorded in a study of blood T cell repertoires in COVID-19. Looking at the study overall: The United States, Italy and Spain provided the acute and convalescent COVID-19 samples.

Produced via immunoSEQ multiplex PCR; TCRdb's table is partial and in-frame only. Among more than 60,000 clones, roughly 85% were seen once, and the ten largest hold around 20%. CDR3 length equals 13 residues. Germline loops: CDR1 LGHNA, CDR2 YSLEER. V was trimmed by 0 bases and J by 1 base, leaving 3 bases between them. What was sequenced was peripheral blood. The V call is TRBV4-3, the J call TRBJ1-2; D call uncertain. The receptor was derived from a human donor in a cohort sampled during active COVID-19. The CDR3 region is CASSQDINYGYTF. CDR3 DNA: TGCGCCAGCAGCCAAGACATTAACTATGGCTACACCTTC.